The present T cell receptor beta chain was sequenced within a study of T cell responses to AZD1222 COVID-19 vaccine. Study-wide points: Unmutated variant regions reportedly attract nearly half of all spike-specific TCRs. Most donors were white British, females outnumbered males, and clonal diversity was possibly underestimated. Elevations in Spike-specific TCR breadth and depth followed administration of two AZD1222 doses.

CDR3 length: 11 amino acids. Trimming took off 4 bases at V and 4 bases at J, with 3 bases between the two ends. Germline CDR1 SGHNT, CDR2 YYREEE (reference sequence). Sequencing used immunoSEQ multiplex PCR; TCRdb keeps in-frame clones, though not all of them. The sample has about 120,000 clones, 94% seen once; the top ten hold 2.9%. Whether given at about 4 or about 12 weeks, second doses were pooled. As concerns this clone: The antigen is unknown.

The chain is built from TRBV5-4 and TRBJ2-1; no clear D. Sample: peripheral blood, taken 28 days after the second AZD1222 dose. The receptor was isolated from an adult who received the AZD1222 COVID-19 vaccine. CDR3 sequence reads: CASSQYNEQFF. The DNA of the CDR3 is TGTGCCAGCAGCCAGTACAATGAGCAGTTCTTC. Drawing the rest from reference TRBV5-4 and TRBJ2-1, the complete variable domain is ETGVTQSPTHLIKTRGQQVTLRCSSQSGHNTVSWYQQALGQGPQFIFQYYREEENGRGNFPPRFSGLQFPNYSSELNVNALELDDSALYLCASSQYNEQFFGPGTRLTVL.